One sample yielded the 19 T cell receptor beta chains listed below, sequenced in a study of identical twins. TCRdb ran MiXCR on the 5' RACE reads and lists one entry per CDR3 protein. The sample lists hundreds of thousands of distinct CDR3 sequences, roughly 7.5% occurring once. These records were also assigned to another study, of yellow fever vaccine responses in identical twins.

What was sequenced was CD8+ T cells sorted from blood. These receptors were obtained from a woman between 18 and 29 years old in good health.

This clonotype was observed a handful of times. The V call is TRBV4-1, the J call TRBJ2-5; D call uncertain. Germline values: CDR1 MGHRA, CDR2 YSYEKL. The CDR3 runs to 10 residues. The germline V and J ends were trimmed by 7 bases and 5 bases, with 5 bases remaining between them. Here the CDR3 reads CASMGETQYF. CDR3 nucleotides: TGCGCCAGCATGGGGGAGACCCAGTACTTC.

This clonotype was detected many times. The V call is TRBV12-3 or TRBV12-4, the J call TRBJ2-7; no reliable D call. This CDR3 contains 14 residues. Trimming shortened V by 2 bases and J by 0 bases, and 8 bases separated the two germline ends. The CDR3, as DNA: TGTGCCAGCAGTTTAATCGACTCCTCCTACGAGCAGTACTTC. Amino acid sequence: CASSLIDSSYEQYF.

Many counts were recorded for this clonotype. The genes are TRBV4-1 and TRBJ2-7; D not resolved. Trimming pared 1 base from V and 0 bases from J, leaving 10 bases between. Per germline, CDR1 MGHRA and CDR2 YSYEKL. This CDR3 is 15 amino acids long. CDR3 sequence reads: CASSQGARSSYEQYV. The CDR3 region has the DNA TGCGCCAGCAGCCAAGGGGCGAGGAGCTCCTACGAGCAGTACGTC.

This clonotype was found a few times. The genes are TRBV4-1 and TRBJ2-1; 8 nucleotides agree with TRBD2. With V trimmed by 0 bases and J by 6 bases, 4 bases remained unmatched. The CDR3 totals 15 residues. The V gene's germline CDR1 is MGHRA and CDR2 YSYEKL. CDR3 sequence: CASSQDGAGGNEQFF. CDR3 sequence (DNA): TGCGCCAGCAGCCAAGATGGGGCGGGGGGCAATGAGCAGTTCTTC.

This clonotype was recorded a few times. This chain links TRBV3-1 with TRBJ2-1; the D gene is possibly TRBD1 (5 bases). V was cut by 0 bases and J by 6 bases, with 15 bases left in between. The CDR3 consists of 16 residues. Germline V gives CDR1 LGHDT, CDR2 YNNKEL (reference sequence). In DNA, the CDR3 is TGTGCCAGCAGCCAAGATCGATGGGGCGACCGCAATGAGCAGTTCTTC. Amino acid sequence: CASSQDRWGDRNEQFF.

This clonotype was counted between two and nine times. V usage is TRBV7-9 and J usage is TRBJ2-7; tentatively, D is TRBD2 (5 bases). Germline V gene lookup returns CDR1 SEHNR and CDR2 FQNEAQ (reference sequence). The CDR3 loop spans 13 amino acids. Trimming removed 2 bases at V and 5 bases at J, with 10 bases between. CDR3: CASSLRGFHEQYF. In DNA form, the CDR3 reads TGTGCCAGCAGCTTACGAGGGTTCCACGAGCAGTACTTC.

The CDR3, as DNA: TGTGCCAGCAGCGTAGGAGAAGGCTACGAGCAGTACTTC. It yields the protein CASSVGEGYEQYF. The chain employs TRBV9 and TRBJ2-7; D remains unclear. CDR1 is SGDLS, CDR2 YYNGEE, per germline. The CDR3 is 13 amino acids. V was shortened by 0 bases and J by 3 bases, with 7 bases between the two germline ends. Supplemented by reference TRBV9 and TRBJ2-7, the full variable domain reads DSGVTQTPKHLITATGQRVTLRCSPRSGDLSVYWYQQSLDQGLQFLIQYYNGEERAKGNILERFSAQQFPDLHSELNLSSLELGDSALYFCASSVGEGYEQYFGPGTRLTVT.

In this sample, this clonotype turned up a few times. V and J are TRBV29-1 and TRBJ1-1; possibly TRBD1 for D (6 bases). In germline, CDR1 is SQVTM, CDR2 ANQGSEA. Trimming took off 6 bases at V and 1 base at J, with 21 bases between the two ends. The CDR3 length is 16 residues. This CDR3 is CSVLAGTGQRNTEAFF. The CDR3, as DNA: TGCAGCGTCCTTGCCGGCACAGGGCAGAGGAACACTGAAGCTTTCTTT.

This clonotype came up a few times. The CDR3 coding sequence is TGTGCCAGCAGCGAAAGAGGACAGGAGAGCGAGCAGTACGTC. This gives the protein CASSERGQESEQYV. The rearrangement uses TRBV7-8 and TRBJ2-7, with 7 bases lining up with TRBD1. CDR1 and CDR2 from the germline V gene are SGHVS and FQNEAQ. V lost 5 bases to trimming and J lost 6 bases; unmatched junction nucleotides: 10. The CDR3 sequence is 14 residues long.

This clonotype has only a few counts. The chain employs TRBV6-1 and TRBJ2-7; weak D call: TRBD2 (6 bases). V was shortened by 1 base and J by 1 base, with 14 bases between the two germline ends. This CDR3 contains 16 residues. CDR1 is MNHNS and CDR2 is SASEGT in the germline V gene. Here the CDR3 reads CASSEEEGSPSYEQYF. The DNA for the CDR3 is TGTGCCAGCAGTGAAGAGGAGGGATCGCCTTCCTACGAGCAGTACTTC.

The sample holds a few counts of this clonotype. The chain uses TRBV20-1 and TRBJ1-5, with 8 bases lining up with TRBD1. V dropped 1 base and J dropped 5; count of bases not matched to a gene: 4. From germline, CDR1 is DFQATT and CDR2 SNEGSKA (reference sequence). The CDR3 extends over 14 amino acids. DNA of the CDR3: TGCAGTGCTAGAGTTTTACAGGGGGATCAGCCCCAGCATTTT. It codes for CSARVLQGDQPQHF.

V usage is TRBV6-1 and J usage is TRBJ1-1; the D gene is possibly TRBD1 (5 bases). The CDR3 has 13 residues. Germline V lookup: CDR1 MNHNS, CDR2 SASEGT. Trimming removed 7 bases at V and 0 bases at J, with 9 bases between. The CDR3 sequence is CASIWGMNTEAFF. Written as DNA, the CDR3 is TGTGCCAGCATTTGGGGCATGAACACTGAAGCTTTCTTT.

This clonotype was found many times. The rearrangement uses TRBV4-1 and TRBJ2-7; 9 bases match TRBD1. Germline trimming cut 1 base from V and 7 bases from J; bases unmatched to any gene: 5. This CDR3 spans 14 amino acids. Germline V CDR1 and CDR2: MGHRA, YSYEKL. CDR3 loop: CASSQAGQGWEQYF. The CDR3 nucleotides are TGCGCCAGCAGCCAAGCTGGACAGGGGTGGGAGCAGTACTTC.

This clonotype was seen a handful of times. The rearrangement uses TRBV6-5 and TRBJ2-5; perhaps TRBD2 as D (5 bases). From germline, CDR1 is MNHEY and CDR2 SVGAGI. This CDR3 is built from 13 residues. Trimming pared 0 bases from V and 9 bases from J, leaving 11 bases between. CDR3 loop: CASSYSASTAQYF. In DNA, the CDR3 is TGTGCCAGCAGTTACTCGGCTAGCACGGCCCAGTACTTC.

The V call is TRBV10-3, the J call TRBJ1-1; 7 positions agree with TRBD1. The CDR3 loop spans 12 amino acids. Trimming cost V 8 bases and J 6 bases; bases outside gene matches: 6. The germline CDR1 and CDR2 sequences are ENHRY and SYGVKD. In nucleotides, the CDR3 is TGTGCCATCGGCGAGGGGGCGTCTGAAGCTTTCTTT. It specifies CAIGEGASEAFF.

This clonotype has only a few counts. The chain has TRBV4-1 and TRBJ2-7; a possible D gene is TRBD1 (6 bases). The CDR3 sequence is 13 residues long. Looked up from germline, CDR1 is MGHRA and CDR2 is YSYEKL. Between the trimmed V and J ends, which lost 3 bases and 2 bases, there was a span of 8 bases. The CDR3 DNA sequence: TGCGCCAGCAGCCAGCGACAGGCCTACGAGCAGTACTTC. Translating it yields CASSQRQAYEQYF.

This clonotype was detected ten times or more. This rearrangement joins TRBV20-1 to TRBJ1-6; 7 nucleotides line up with TRBD1. Germline V gene lookup returns CDR1 DFQATT and CDR2 SNEGSKA (reference sequence). The CDR3 length is 15 residues. The trim removed 2 bases at V and 0 bases at J, leaving 1 base unmatched. This chain's CDR3 is CSARYRGSYNSPLHF. CDR3 sequence (DNA): TGCAGTGCTAGATACAGGGGCTCCTATAATTCACCCCTCCACTTT.

This clonotype was seen at least ten times. CDR3 sequence reads: CSAREIGDYEQYF. CDR3 coding DNA: TGCAGTGCTAGAGAGATCGGGGACTACGAGCAGTACTTC. This chain uses TRBV20-1 with TRBJ2-7; D possibly corresponds to TRBD2 (5 bases). This CDR3 has 13 residues. Trimming left V 0 bases short and J 3 bases short, with 9 bases between. CDR1 is DFQATT, CDR2 SNEGSKA, per germline (reference sequence).

CDR3: CASSNRGYNEQFF. The CDR3 region has the DNA TGTGCCAGCAGTAACAGGGGTTACAATGAGCAGTTCTTC. This rearrangement joins TRBV28 to TRBJ2-1; 7 positions agree with TRBD1. Germline CDR1 and CDR2: MDHEN and SYDVKM. V trimming: 5 bases; J trimming: 4 bases; junction bases outside the gene matches: 2. The CDR3 has 13 amino acids.